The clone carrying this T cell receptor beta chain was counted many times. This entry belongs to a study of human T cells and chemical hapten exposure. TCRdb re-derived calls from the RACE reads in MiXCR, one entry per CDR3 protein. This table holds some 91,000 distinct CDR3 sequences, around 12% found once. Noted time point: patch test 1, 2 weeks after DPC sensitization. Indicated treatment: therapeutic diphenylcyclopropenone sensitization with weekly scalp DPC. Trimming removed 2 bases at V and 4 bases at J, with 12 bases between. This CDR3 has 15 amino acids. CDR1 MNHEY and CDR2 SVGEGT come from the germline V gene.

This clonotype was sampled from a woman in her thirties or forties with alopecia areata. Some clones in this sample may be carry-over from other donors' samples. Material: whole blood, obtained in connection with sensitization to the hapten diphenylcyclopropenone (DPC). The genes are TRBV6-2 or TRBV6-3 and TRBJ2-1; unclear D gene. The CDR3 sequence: CASSYLDLPYNEQFF. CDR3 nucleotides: TGTGCCAGCAGTTACCTGGACCTCCCATACAATGAGCAGTTCTTC.